This T cell receptor (beta chain) was recorded in a study of vaccination effects on CD4 cells after COVID-19. Findings of the study overall: Vaccine- and infection-induced clones showed marked clonal contraction late following vaccination.

Sequenced by immunoSEQ multiplex PCR; TCRdb stores in-frame clones only, minus some. The sample lists 57,000 or so clones; under 85% were seen once. Between the trimmed V and J ends, which lost 4 bases and 0 bases, there was a span of 9 bases. The CDR3 is 15 residues long. The germline V gene has CDR1 LNHDA and CDR2 SQIVND (reference sequence). With roughly 9 days of culture completed, CD4+ T cells were isolated. Two doses of either BNT162b2 or mRNA-1273 were given to each participant. Worth noting for this clone: The target antigen is unknown.

The sample consisted of CD4+ T cells from PBMCs cultured without peptide, taken after COVID-19 vaccination. This TCR was sampled from a human donor who received a COVID-19 vaccine. This rearrangement joins TRBV19 to TRBJ1-4; tentative D call: TRBD1 (5 bases). In nucleotides, the CDR3 is TGTGCCAGTAGTACGGAGGGGTCAACTAATGAAAAACTGTTTTTT. Encoded protein: CASSTEGSTNEKLFF.